This T cell receptor (beta chain) originates from a study of cytomegalovirus exposure and HLA in healthy donors. The CDR3 is made up of 14 amino acids. Germline V gene sequence: CDR1 SGHAT, CDR2 FQNNGV. The V gene end was trimmed by 4 bases and the J gene end by 5 bases; junction bases not matched to a gene: 4. As regards this clone: Its antigen is as yet unknown.

PCR used 60 Vbeta primers and 13 Jbeta primers. Libraries were prepared by immunoSEQ multiplex PCR; TCRdb keeps only in-frame clonotypes and omits some of them. The table lists roughly 180,000 clones, approximately 80% of them singletons. At the time of sampling, donors were nominally healthy, though unrecorded immune exposures were likely. Study results and caveats: Investigators reported approximately 150 TCR beta chains as tied to cytomegalovirus. Sequencing likely generated an artifact that appeared as a cluster of highly shared sequence variants. In a later analysis, specific HLA alleles were associated with 15,000 to 20,000 TCR beta sequences at a 0.05 false discovery rate.

V usage is TRBV11-2 and J usage is TRBJ1-1, with 10 bases matching TRBD1. The sequenced sample consisted of PBMCs. The TCR comes from a woman between 25 and 40 years old in good health and CMV-seropositive. CDR3 in amino acids: CASSWTGGITEAFF. The CDR3 DNA is TGTGCCAGCAGCTGGACAGGGGGTATTACTGAAGCTTTCTTT.